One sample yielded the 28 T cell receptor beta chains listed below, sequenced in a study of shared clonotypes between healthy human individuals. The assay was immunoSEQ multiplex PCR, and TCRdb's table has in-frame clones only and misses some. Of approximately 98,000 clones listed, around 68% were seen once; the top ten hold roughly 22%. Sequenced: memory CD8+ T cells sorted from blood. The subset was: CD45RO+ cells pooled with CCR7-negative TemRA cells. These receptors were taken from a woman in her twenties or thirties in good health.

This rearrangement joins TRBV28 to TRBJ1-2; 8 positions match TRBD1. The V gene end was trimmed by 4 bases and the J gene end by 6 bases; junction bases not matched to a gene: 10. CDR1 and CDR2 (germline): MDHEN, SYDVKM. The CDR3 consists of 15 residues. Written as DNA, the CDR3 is TGTGCCAGCAGTTCGACAGGGGATTTTCTGAATGGCTACACCTTC. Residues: CASSSTGDFLNGYTF.

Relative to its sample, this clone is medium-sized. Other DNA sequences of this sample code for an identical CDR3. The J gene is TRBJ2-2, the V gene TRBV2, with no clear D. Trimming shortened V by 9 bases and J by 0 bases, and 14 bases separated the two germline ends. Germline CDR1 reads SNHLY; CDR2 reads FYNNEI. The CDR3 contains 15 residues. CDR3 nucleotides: TGTGCCAGTGAGCTCACCCCCGCGAACACCGGGGAGCTGTTTTTT. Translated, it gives CASELTPANTGELFF.

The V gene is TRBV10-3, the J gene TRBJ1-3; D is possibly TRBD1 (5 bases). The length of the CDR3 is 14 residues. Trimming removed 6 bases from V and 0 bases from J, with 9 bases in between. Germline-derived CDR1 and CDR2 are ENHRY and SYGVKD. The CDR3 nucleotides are TGTGCCATCAGAGACAGTACCTCTGGAAACACCATATATTTT. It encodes CAIRDSTSGNTIYF.

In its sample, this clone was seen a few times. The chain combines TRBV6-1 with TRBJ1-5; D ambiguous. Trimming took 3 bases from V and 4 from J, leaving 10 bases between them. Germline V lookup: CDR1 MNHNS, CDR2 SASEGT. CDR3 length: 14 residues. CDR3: CASSDNWENQPQHF. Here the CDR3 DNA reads TGTGCCAGCAGTGATAATTGGGAGAATCAGCCCCAGCATTTT.

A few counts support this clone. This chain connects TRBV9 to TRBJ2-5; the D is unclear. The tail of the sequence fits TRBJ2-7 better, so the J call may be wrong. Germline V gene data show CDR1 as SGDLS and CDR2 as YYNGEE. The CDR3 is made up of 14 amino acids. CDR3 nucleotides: TGTGCCAGCAGCATGGGGATACCACCCTACGAGCAGTACTTC. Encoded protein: CASSMGIPPYEQYF.

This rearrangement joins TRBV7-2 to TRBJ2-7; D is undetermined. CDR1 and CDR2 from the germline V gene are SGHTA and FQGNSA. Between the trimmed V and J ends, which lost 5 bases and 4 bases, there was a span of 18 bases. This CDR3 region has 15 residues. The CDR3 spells CASSPIIAMDYEQYF. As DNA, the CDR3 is TGTGCCAGCAGCCCGATCATTGCGATGGATTACGAGCAGTACTTC.

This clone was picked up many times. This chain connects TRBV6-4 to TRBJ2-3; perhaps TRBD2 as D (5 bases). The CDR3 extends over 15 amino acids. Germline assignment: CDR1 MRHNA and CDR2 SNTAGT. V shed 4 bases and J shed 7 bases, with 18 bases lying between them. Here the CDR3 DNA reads TGTGCCAGCAGTGTGGGAGTTGACACTGGAAATACGCAGTATTTT. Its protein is CASSVGVDTGNTQYF.

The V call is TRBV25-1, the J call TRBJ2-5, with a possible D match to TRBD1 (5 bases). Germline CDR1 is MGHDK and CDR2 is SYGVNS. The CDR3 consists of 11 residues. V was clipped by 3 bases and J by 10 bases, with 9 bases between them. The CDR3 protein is CASSDSRDQYF. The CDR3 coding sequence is TGTGCCAGCAGTGATTCCAGGGACCAGTACTTC.

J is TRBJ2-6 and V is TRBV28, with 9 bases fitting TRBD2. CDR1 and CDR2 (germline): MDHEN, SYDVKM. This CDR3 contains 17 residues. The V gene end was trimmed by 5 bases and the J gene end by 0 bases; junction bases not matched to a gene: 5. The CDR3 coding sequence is TGTGCCAGCAGTCATAGCGGGAGCAGCTCTGGGGCCAACGTCCTGACTTTC. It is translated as CASSHSGSSSGANVLTF. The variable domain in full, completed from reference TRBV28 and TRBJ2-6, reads DVKVTQSSRYLVKRTGEKVFLECVQDMDHENMFWYRQDPGLGLRLIYFSYDVKMKEKGDIPEGYSVSREKKERFSLILESASTNQTSMYLCASSHSGSSSGANVLTFGAGSRLTVL.

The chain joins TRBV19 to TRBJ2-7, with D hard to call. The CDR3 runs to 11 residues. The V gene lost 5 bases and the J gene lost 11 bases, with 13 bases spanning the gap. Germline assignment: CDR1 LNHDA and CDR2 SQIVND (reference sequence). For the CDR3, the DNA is TGTGCCAGTAGTCATCGGGCCCAGGAGTACTTC. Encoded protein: CASSHRAQEYF.

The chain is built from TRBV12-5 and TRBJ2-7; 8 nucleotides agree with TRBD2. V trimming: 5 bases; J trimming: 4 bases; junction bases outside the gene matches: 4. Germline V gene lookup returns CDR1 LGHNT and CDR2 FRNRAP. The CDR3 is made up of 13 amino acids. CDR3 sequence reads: CASGRGGYYEQYF. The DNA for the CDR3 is TGTGCTAGTGGTCGGGGGGGTTATTACGAGCAGTACTTC.

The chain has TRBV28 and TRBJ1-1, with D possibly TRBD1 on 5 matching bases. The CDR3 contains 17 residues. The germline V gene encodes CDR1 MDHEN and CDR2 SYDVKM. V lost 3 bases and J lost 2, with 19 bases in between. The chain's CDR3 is CASSFPPRRDVNTEAFF. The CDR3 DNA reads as TGTGCCAGCAGTTTCCCCCCCCGCAGGGACGTTAACACTGAAGCTTTCTTT.

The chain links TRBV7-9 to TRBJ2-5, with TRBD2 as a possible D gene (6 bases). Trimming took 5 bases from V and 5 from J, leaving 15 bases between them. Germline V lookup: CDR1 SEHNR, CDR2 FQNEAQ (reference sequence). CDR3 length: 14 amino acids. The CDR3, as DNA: TGTGCCAGCAGCCCGACTAGTATGGGGGAGACCCAGTACTTC. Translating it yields CASSPTSMGETQYF.

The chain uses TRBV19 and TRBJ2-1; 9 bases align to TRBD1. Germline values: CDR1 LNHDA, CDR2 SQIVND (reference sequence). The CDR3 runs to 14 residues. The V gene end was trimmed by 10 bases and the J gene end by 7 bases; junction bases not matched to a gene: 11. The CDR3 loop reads CATRGGQGPNEQFF. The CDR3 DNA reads TGTGCCACACGAGGGGGACAGGGACCAAATGAGCAGTTCTTC.

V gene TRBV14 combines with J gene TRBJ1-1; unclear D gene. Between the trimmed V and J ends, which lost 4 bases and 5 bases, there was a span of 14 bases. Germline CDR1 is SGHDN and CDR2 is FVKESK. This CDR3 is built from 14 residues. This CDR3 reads CASSPFGYGTEAFF. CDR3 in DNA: TGTGCCAGCAGCCCATTTGGGTATGGGACTGAAGCTTTCTTT.

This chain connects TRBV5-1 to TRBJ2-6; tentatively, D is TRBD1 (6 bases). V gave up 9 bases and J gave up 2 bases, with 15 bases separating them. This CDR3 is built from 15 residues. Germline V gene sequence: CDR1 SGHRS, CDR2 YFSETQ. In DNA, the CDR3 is TGCGCCACCGGCGAGTCAGGGGCTGGGGCCAACGTCCTGACTTTC. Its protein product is CATGESGAGANVLTF.

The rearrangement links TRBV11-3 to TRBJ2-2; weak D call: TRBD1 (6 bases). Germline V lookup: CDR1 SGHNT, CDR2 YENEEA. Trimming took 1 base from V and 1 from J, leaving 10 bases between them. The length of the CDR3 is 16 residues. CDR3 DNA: TGTGCCAGCAGCTTAGGGGGACACCAGAACACCGGGGAGCTGTTTTTT. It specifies CASSLGGHQNTGELFF.

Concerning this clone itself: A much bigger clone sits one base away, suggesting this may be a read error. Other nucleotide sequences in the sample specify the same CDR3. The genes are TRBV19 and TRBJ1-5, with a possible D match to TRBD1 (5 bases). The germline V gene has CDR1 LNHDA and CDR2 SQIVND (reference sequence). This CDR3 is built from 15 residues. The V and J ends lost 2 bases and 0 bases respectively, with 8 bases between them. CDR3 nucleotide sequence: TGTGCCAGTAGTATATGGGGGACTAGCAATCAGCCCCAGCATTTT. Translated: CASSIWGTSNQPQHF.

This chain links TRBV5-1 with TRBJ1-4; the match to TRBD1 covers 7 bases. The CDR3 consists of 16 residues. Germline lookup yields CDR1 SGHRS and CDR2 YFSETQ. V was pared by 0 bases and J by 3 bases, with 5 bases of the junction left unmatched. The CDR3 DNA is TGCGCCAGCAGCTTGGATAGACAGGGTCCTAATGAAAAACTGTTTTTT. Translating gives CASSLDRQGPNEKLFF.

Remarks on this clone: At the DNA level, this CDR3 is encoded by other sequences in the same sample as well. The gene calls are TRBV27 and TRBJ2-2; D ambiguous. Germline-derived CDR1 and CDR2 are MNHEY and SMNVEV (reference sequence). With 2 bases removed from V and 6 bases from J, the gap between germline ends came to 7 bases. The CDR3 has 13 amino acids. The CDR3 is CASSLGLPGELFF. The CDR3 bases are TGTGCCAGCAGTTTAGGTCTGCCCGGGGAGCTGTTTTTT.

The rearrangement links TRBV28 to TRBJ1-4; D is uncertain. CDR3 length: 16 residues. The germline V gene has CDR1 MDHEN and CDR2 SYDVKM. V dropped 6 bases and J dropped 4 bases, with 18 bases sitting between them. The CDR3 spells CASSQLIGRFNEKLFF. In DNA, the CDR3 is TGTGCCAGCAGCCAACTGATTGGACGGTTTAATGAAAAACTGTTTTTT. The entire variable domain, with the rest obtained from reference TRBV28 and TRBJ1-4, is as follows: DVKVTQSSRYLVKRTGEKVFLECVQDMDHENMFWYRQDPGLGLRLIYFSYDVKMKEKGDIPEGYSVSREKKERFSLILESASTNQTSMYLCASSQLIGRFNEKLFFGSGTQLSVL.

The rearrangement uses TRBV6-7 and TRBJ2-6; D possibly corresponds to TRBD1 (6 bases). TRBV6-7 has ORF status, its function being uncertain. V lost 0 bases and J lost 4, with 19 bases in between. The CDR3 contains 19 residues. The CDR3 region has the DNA TGTGCCAGCAGTTACTCAGGGGGAGTCGGCTGGGTAGGGGCCAACGTCCTGACTTTC. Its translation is CASSYSGGVGWVGANVLTF.

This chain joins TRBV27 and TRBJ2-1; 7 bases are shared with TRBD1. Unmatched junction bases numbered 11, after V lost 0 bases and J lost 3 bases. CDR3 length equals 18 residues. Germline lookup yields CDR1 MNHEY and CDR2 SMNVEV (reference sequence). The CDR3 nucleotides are TGTGCCAGCAGTTTATCCGCTGGGGGACAGTTATTCTACAATGAGCAGTTCTTC. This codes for CASSLSAGGQLFYNEQFF.

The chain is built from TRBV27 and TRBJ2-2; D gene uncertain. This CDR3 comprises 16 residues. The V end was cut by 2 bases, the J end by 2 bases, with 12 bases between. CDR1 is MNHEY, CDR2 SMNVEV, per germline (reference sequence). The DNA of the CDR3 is TGTGCCAGCAGTTTAAATCCGGGTTATAACACCGGGGAGCTGTTTTTT. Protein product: CASSLNPGYNTGELFF.

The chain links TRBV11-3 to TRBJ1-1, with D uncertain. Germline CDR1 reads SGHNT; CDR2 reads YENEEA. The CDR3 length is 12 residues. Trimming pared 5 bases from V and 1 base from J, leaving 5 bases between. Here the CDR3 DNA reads TGTGCCAGCAGCAACCAGAACACTGAAGCTTTCTTT. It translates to CASSNQNTEAFF.

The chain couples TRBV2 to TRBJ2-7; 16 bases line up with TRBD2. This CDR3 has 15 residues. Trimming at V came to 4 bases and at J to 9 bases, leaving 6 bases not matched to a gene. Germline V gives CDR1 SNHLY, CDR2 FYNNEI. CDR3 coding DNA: TGTGCCAGCAGTGGTGGGACTAGCGGGAGGGCCGGGCAGTACTTC. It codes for CASSGGTSGRAGQYF. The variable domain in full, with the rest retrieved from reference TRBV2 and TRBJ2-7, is EPEVTQTPSHQVTQMGQEVILRCVPISNHLYFYWYRQILGQKVEFLVSFYNNEISEKSEIFDDQFSVERPDGSNFTLKIRSTKLEDSAMYFCASSGGTSGRAGQYFGPGTRLTVT.

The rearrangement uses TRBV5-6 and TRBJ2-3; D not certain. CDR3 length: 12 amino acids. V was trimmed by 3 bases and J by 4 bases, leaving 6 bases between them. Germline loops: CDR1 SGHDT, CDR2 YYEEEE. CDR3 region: CASSYGADTQYF. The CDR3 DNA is TGTGCCAGCAGCTACGGCGCAGATACGCAGTATTTT.

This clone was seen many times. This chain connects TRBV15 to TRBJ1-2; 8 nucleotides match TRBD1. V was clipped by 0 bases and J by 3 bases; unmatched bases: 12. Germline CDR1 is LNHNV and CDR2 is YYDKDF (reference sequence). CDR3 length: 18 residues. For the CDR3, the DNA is TGTGCCACCAGCAGAGAGGTGGTCCAGGGGGCGATGGACTATGGCTACACCTTC. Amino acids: CATSREVVQGAMDYGYTF.